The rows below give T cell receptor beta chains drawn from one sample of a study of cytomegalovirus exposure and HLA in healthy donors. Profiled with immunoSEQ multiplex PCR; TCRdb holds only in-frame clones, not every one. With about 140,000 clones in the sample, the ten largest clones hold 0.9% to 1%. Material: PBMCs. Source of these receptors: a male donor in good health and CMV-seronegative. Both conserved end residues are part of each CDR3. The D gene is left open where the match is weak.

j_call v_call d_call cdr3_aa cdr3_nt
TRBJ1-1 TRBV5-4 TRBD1 CASSRGQGRDTEAFF TGTGCCAGCAGCAGGGGACAGGGGCGCGACACTGAAGCTTTCTTT
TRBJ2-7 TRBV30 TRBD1 CAWSGPRTGSYEQYF TGTGCCTGGAGTGGACCAAGGACAGGGTCATACGAGCAGTACTTC
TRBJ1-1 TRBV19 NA CASSDRRGLLYPEAFF TGTGCCAGTAGTGACCGCCGGGGACTGCTATACCCTGAAGCTTTCTTT
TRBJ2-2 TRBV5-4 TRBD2 CASSGVGTSGVTGELFF TGTGCCAGCAGCGGAGTTGGGACTAGCGGGGTCACCGGGGAGCTGTTTTTT
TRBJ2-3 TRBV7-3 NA CASSIRDSFTDTQYF TGTGCCAGCAGCATCCGGGACTCGTTCACAGATACGCAGTATTTT
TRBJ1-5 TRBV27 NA CASSLTGEYFGQPQHF TGTGCCAGCAGTTTAACAGGAGAGTATTTTGGTCAGCCCCAGCATTTT
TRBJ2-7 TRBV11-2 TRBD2 CASSSSGGTQNEQYF TGTGCCAGCAGCTCTAGCGGAGGGACTCAGAACGAGCAGTACTTC
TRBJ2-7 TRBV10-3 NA CAISSAYEQYF TGTGCCATCAGTAGCGCCTACGAGCAGTACTTC
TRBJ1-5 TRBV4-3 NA CASSLRGGNQPQHF TGCGCCAGCAGCCTTCGCGGGGGTAATCAGCCCCAGCATTTT
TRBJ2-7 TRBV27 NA CASSLMGSSPYEQYF TGTGCCAGCAGTTTAATGGGGAGCTCACCCTACGAGCAGTACTTC
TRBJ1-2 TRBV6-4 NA CARGHSNYGYTF TGTGCCAGGGGACATTCTAACTATGGCTACACCTTC
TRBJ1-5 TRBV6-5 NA CASSYLSPRSNQPQHF TGTGCCAGCAGTTACCTCTCCCCGAGGAGCAATCAGCCCCAGCATTTT
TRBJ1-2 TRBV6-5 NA CASSYRDKWKGYTF TGTGCCAGCAGTTACCGGGACAAATGGAAGGGCTACACCTTC
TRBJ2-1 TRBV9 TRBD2 CASSVGLAGNNEQFF TGTGCCAGCAGCGTAGGACTAGCGGGAAACAATGAGCAGTTCTTC
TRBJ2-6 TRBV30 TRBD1 CAWSRTGPNSGANVLTF TGTGCCTGGAGTAGGACAGGACCTAACTCTGGGGCCAACGTCCTGACTTTC
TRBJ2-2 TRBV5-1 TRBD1 CASSSDRGPGTGELFF TGCGCCAGCAGCTCCGACAGGGGCCCGGGCACCGGGGAGCTGTTTTTT
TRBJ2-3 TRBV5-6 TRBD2 CASSLGLALATDTQYF TGTGCCAGCAGCTTGGGACTAGCGCTAGCCACAGATACGCAGTATTTT
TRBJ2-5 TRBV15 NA CATSGRLGWRETQYF TGTGCCACCAGCGGGAGACTAGGATGGAGGGAGACCCAGTACTTC
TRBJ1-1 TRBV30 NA CAWSVQGNTEAFF TGTGCCTGGAGTGTACAGGGAAACACTGAAGCTTTCTTT
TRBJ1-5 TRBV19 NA CASSTARQTSRQPQHF TGTGCCAGTAGTACCGCACGACAGACTAGCCGTCAGCCCCAGCATTTT
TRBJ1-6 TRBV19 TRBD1 CASSIQAATGDDSPLHF TGTGCCAGTAGTATTCAGGCTGCGACAGGGGATGATTCACCCCTCCACTTT
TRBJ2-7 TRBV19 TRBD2 CASNSGGRSYEQYF TGTGCCAGTAACAGCGGGGGCAGATCCTACGAGCAGTACTTC
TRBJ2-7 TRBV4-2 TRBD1 CASSRSGQGGSYEQYF TGTGCCAGCAGCCGGTCAGGACAGGGGGGCAGTTACGAGCAGTACTTC
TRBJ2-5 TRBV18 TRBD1 CASSPLNLDRADQGQYF TGTGCCAGCTCACCACTTAATTTGGACAGGGCCGACCAGGGGCAGTACTTC
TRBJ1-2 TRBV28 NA CASSSGRAYGYTF TGTGCCAGCAGTTCGGGGAGGGCGTATGGCTACACCTTC
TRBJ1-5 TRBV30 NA CAWSVGLRVNQPQHF TGTGCCTGGAGTGTAGGACTCCGAGTAAATCAGCCCCAGCATTTT
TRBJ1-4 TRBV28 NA CASSLQGSGKKLFF TGTGCCAGCAGTTTACAGGGGAGCGGGAAAAAACTGTTTTTT
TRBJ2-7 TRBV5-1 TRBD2 CASSLGGGDEQYF TGCGCCAGCAGCTTGGGGGGAGGGGACGAGCAGTACTTC
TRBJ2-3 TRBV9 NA CASSPQGDTQYF TGTGCCAGCAGCCCACAGGGAGATACGCAGTATTTT
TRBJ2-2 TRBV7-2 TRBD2 CASSLHTSAGELFF TGTGCCAGCAGCTTACATACTAGCGCCGGGGAGCTGTTTTTT
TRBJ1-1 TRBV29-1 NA CSVSRGNTEAFF TGCAGCGTTTCCAGGGGGAACACTGAAGCTTTCTTT
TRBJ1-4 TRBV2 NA CASSLLGPNEKLFF TGTGCCAGCAGCCTCTTGGGCCCTAATGAAAAACTGTTTTTT
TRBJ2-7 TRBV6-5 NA CASSYGGRQLEYEQYF TGTGCCAGCAGTTACGGGGGGAGACAGTTGGAGTACGAGCAGTACTTC
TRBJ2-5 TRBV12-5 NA CASGSDSKETQYF TGTGCTAGTGGTTCCGACAGCAAAGAGACCCAGTACTTC
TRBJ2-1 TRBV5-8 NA CASSRTSISYNEQFF TGTGCCAGCAGCCGTACTAGCATCTCCTACAATGAGCAGTTCTTC
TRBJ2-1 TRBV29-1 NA CSVLRPDNEQFF TGCAGCGTTCTCAGGCCCGACAATGAGCAGTTCTTC
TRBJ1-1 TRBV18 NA CASSPPGDVPEAFF TGTGCCAGCTCACCGCCAGGGGATGTCCCTGAAGCTTTCTTT
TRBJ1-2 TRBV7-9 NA CASSGQVNYGYTF TGTGCCAGCAGCGGACAAGTTAACTATGGCTACACCTTC
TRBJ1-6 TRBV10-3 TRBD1 CAIRRDRGSGSPLHF TGTGCCATCAGAAGGGACAGGGGGTCCGGTTCACCCCTCCACTTT